Listed below are T cell receptor beta chains from one sample, sequenced in a study of T-cell reconstitution after alpha-beta-depleted transplantation in children. Via MiXCR, TCRdb re-called the PCR reads, giving one row per CDR3 protein. The repertoire holds some 500,000 distinct CDR3 sequences, around 19% seen once, with 3% to 3.5% in the top ten. This material consisted of PBMCs from the stem cell graft donor, taken from the stem cell graft. All receptors derive from a human donor who donated a stem cell graft to a child with acute lymphoblastic leukemia. Both conserved end residues are part of each CDR3. A D gene is named only where the DNA matches it firmly. Rows may omit the clone size; those that give it use once, few, many or a size class.

j_gene,abundance,d_gene,v_gene,CDR3nt,CDR3aa
TRBJ2-1,NA,TRBD2,TRBV11-1,TGTGCCAGCAGCTTAGACCTGGGACTAGCGGGAGGGGACGCGTCCTACAATGAGCAGTTCTTC,CASSLDLGLAGGDASYNEQFF
TRBJ2-3,few,TRBD2,TRBV27,TGTGCCAGCGGGGGGCTAGCGGGAGGAGAGGATACGCAGTATTTT,CASGGLAGGEDTQYF
TRBJ2-5,NA,TRBD2,TRBV5-1,TGCGCCAGCAGCCTCGGGACTAGCGGTAGACAAGAGACCCAGTACTTC,CASSLGTSGRQETQYF
TRBJ2-1,NA,NA,TRBV7-9,TGTGCCAGCAGCGGGCCCTTGGAGGGCTCCTACAATGAGCAGTTCTTC,CASSGPLEGSYNEQFF
TRBJ1-2,few,TRBD1,TRBV5-1,TGCGCCAGCAGCCCAGTCGGACAGGGGGACTATGGCTACACCTTC,CASSPVGQGDYGYTF
TRBJ1-2,NA,NA,TRBV27,TGTGCCAGCAGGCCCCTAGCTAACTATGGCTACACCTTC,CASRPLANYGYTF
TRBJ1-1,NA,NA,TRBV25-1,TGTGCCAGCAGTCCTGGGGGGGACACTGAAGCTTTCTTT,CASSPGGDTEAFF
TRBJ2-7,few,NA,TRBV10-3,TGTGCCATCAGTGAGGGAGACAGAGGAGGGGGCGAGCAGTACTTC,CAISEGDRGGGEQYF
TRBJ2-7,few,NA,TRBV27,TGTGCCAGCAGTTTATGGGCGGGGTCGACCTACGAGCAGTACTTC,CASSLWAGSTYEQYF
TRBJ2-3,NA,NA,TRBV7-9,TGTGCCAGCAGCTTTGACGGACTCGGCCCCCAAGATACGCAGTATTTT,CASSFDGLGPQDTQYF
TRBJ1-1,NA,NA,TRBV12-3/TRBV12-4,TGTGCCAGCAGTCAAAATGTACGTACATCCCTCACTGAAGCTTTCTTT,CASSQNVRTSLTEAFF
TRBJ1-2,few,TRBD1,TRBV7-9,TGTGCCAGCAGCGGGCAACAGGGGATATCGCATGGCTACACCTTC,CASSGQQGISHGYTF
TRBJ1-2,NA,TRBD1,TRBV20-1,TGCAGTGCTAGATCCAATGGGGACAGCTATGGCTACACCTTC,CSARSNGDSYGYTF
TRBJ2-1,few,NA,TRBV18,TGTGCCAGCTCACCAAGGGCGACAGGTGTCGAGCAGTTCTTC,CASSPRATGVEQFF
TRBJ2-7,NA,TRBD2,TRBV5-5,TGTGCCAGCAGCCTGGAAGTGCTAGCGGGTTACGAGCAGTACTTC,CASSLEVLAGYEQYF
TRBJ2-5,few,NA,TRBV4-1,TGCGCCAGCAGCCACCTCCCCGGGATAACGAAAGAGACCCAGTACTTC,CASSHLPGITKETQYF
TRBJ2-3,NA,TRBD2,TRBV10-3,TGTGCCATCGGAGGGACTAGCGGGGTCGGCGATACGCAGTATTTT,CAIGGTSGVGDTQYF
TRBJ2-2,many,NA,TRBV5-1,TGCGCCAGCAGCTGGGACGGCACCGGGGAGCTGTTTTTT,CASSWDGTGELFF
TRBJ1-1,NA,TRBD1,TRBV7-9,TGTGCCAGCAGCCACCCGGTATCCCGGACAGGGTATGAAGCTTTCTTT,CASSHPVSRTGYEAFF
TRBJ2-1,NA,TRBD2,TRBV6-6,TGTGCCAGCAGTTACCAGCGGGAGAGAATAAAGAATGAGCAGTTCTTC,CASSYQRERIKNEQFF
TRBJ2-1,many,NA,TRBV6-5,TGTGCCAGCAGTTACTCGGGCAATGAGCAGTTCTTC,CASSYSGNEQFF
TRBJ1-3,few,NA,TRBV4-2,TGTGCCAGCAGCCAAGGGCAGGGGTTTTGGTCCCCGCGAAACACCATATATTTT,CASSQGQGFWSPRNTIYF
TRBJ2-3,NA,NA,TRBV7-2,TGTGCCAGCAGCTTAAGGACAGAGGATCGGCTGCAGTATTTT,CASSLRTEDRLQYF
TRBJ2-7,few,NA,TRBV7-9,TGTGCCTCAGGCAGGAGCTCCTACGAGCAGTACTTC,CASGRSSYEQYF
TRBJ1-2,NA,TRBD1,TRBV9,TGTGCCAGCAGCGCGTTCGGACAGGGCGTCTATGGCTACACCTTC,CASSAFGQGVYGYTF
TRBJ2-3,NA,TRBD2,TRBV20-1,TGCAGTGCTAGCCCTAGCGGGAGATTAGATACGCAGTATTTT,CSASPSGRLDTQYF
TRBJ1-1,few,TRBD1,TRBV7-9,TGTGCCAGCAGCTGGGGACAGAAGAACACTGAAGCTTTCTTT,CASSWGQKNTEAFF
TRBJ2-3,NA,NA,TRBV5-1,TGCGCCAGCGGTGGGGGCGTAGATACGCAGTATTTT,CASGGGVDTQYF
TRBJ2-3,NA,TRBD1,TRBV5-6,TGTGCCAGTAGGGGGCGGATAACAGATACGCAGTATTTT,CASRGRITDTQYF
TRBJ2-7,few,TRBD2,TRBV4-2,TGTGCCAGCAGCGTAGCGGGAGAGGACTACGAGCAGTACTTC,CASSVAGEDYEQYF
TRBJ2-7,many,NA,TRBV11-2,TGTGCCAGCAGCCCAATCGCCAGGGAGGCCTCCTACGAGCAGTACTTC,CASSPIAREASYEQYF
TRBJ2-7,few,TRBD2,TRBV5-8,TGTGCCAGCAGCGGATCGCGACTAGCGGAGACCTACGAGCAGTACTTC,CASSGSRLAETYEQYF
TRBJ2-1,NA,TRBD2,TRBV24-1,TGTGCCACCAGCGCTAAGACTAGCGGGAGAGCCTACAATGAGCAGTTCTTC,CATSAKTSGRAYNEQFF
TRBJ2-5,many,NA,TRBV5-1,TGCGCCAGCAGCTTGGGTCGAGAGACCCAGTACTTC,CASSLGRETQYF
TRBJ2-2,few,NA,TRBV6-5,TGTGCCAGCAGTTACTTAGCCCCCCGGGACACCGGGGAGCTGTTTTTT,CASSYLAPRDTGELFF